This T cell receptor beta chain emerged from a study of T cell responses to AZD1222 COVID-19 vaccine. Regarding the study as a whole: Baseline antibody screening turned up just a handful of seropositive AZD1222 recipients. Unmutated regions of variants are reportedly targeted by nearly half of spike-specific TCRs. Spike-specific TCR breadth and depth went up after people got two AZD1222 doses. Vaccine-related CD4 TCRs covered spike, predominating at 160-218 and 743-854.

This CDR3 comprises 17 residues. The germline gives CDR1 SGHKS, CDR2 YYEKEE (reference sequence). V dropped 2 bases and J dropped 0 bases, with 14 bases sitting between them. Comment on this clone: The antigen is undetermined.

Profiling relied on immunoSEQ multiplex PCR, and the TCRdb table lists in-frame clones only, not all of them. The repertoire holds roughly 120,000 clones, with around 92% as singletons. The source material was peripheral blood, sampled on day 0 of AZD1222 vaccination. The receptor was isolated from an adult in good health. The V and J genes are TRBV5-5 and TRBJ2-2; D remains unclear. The CDR3 region is CASSLSQGRSNTGELFF. In DNA form, the CDR3 reads TGTGCCAGCAGCTTATCTCAAGGACGGTCGAACACCGGGGAGCTGTTTTTT.